A selection of T cell receptor beta chains follows, all from one sample in a study of T-cell memory formation after mild COVID-19. TCRdb ran MiXCR on the 5' RACE reads and lists one entry per CDR3 protein. Among nearly 110,000 distinct CDR3 sequences, 15% to 20% were seen once, and the ten largest hold 25% to 30%. The sequenced sample consisted of PBMCs or a T cell subset sorted from them (not recorded which). These receptor sequences come from an adult woman who had mild COVID-19 (a few samples of this study predate the infection). Cell type and time point are not known. Both conserved end residues are part of each CDR3. Each record gives: D gene, V gene, clone size, J gene, CDR3 protein, CDR3 DNA. A D gene is named only where the DNA matches it firmly. For some rows the clone size is stated as once, few or many, or as a class when expanded; others skip it.

TRBD1	TRBV12-3/TRBV12-4	NA	TRBJ2-7	CASSLDRDSSGHEQYF	TGTGCCAGCAGTTTAGATCGGGACAGCTCCGGGCACGAGCAGTACTTC
NA	TRBV9	few	TRBJ1-1	CASSGTGMGTEAFF	TGTGCCAGCAGCGGGACGGGGATGGGGACTGAAGCTTTCTTT
NA	TRBV3-1	NA	TRBJ2-1	CASSQEASSYNEQFF	TGTGCCAGCAGCCAAGAGGCTAGCTCCTACAATGAGCAGTTCTTC
NA	TRBV5-4	NA	TRBJ2-2	CASSFGRIQENTGELFF	TGTGCCAGCAGCTTCGGCAGAATACAGGAGAACACCGGGGAGCTGTTTTTT
TRBD2	TRBV20-1	NA	TRBJ2-3	CSAPGLAGGLYTDTQYF	TGCAGTGCTCCCGGACTAGCGGGAGGGCTCTACACAGATACGCAGTATTTT
NA	TRBV5-6	few	TRBJ1-6	CASSVALSPLHF	TGTGCCAGCAGCGTCGCCTTATCACCCCTCCACTTT
NA	TRBV5-1	NA	TRBJ1-2	CASRVDGNYGYTF	TGCGCCAGCAGGGTAGACGGAAACTATGGCTACACCTTC
NA	TRBV12-3/TRBV12-4	NA	TRBJ2-1	CASEFGTLNEQFF	TGTGCCAGTGAATTCGGGACTCTTAATGAGCAGTTCTTC
NA	TRBV25-1	NA	TRBJ2-1	CASSTPGRDTNNEQFF	TGTGCCAGCAGTACCCCCGGCCGGGACACCAACAATGAGCAGTTCTTC
TRBD2	TRBV29-1	NA	TRBJ2-3	CSVEYGREGPDTQYF	TGCAGCGTTGAATATGGGCGGGAGGGCCCAGATACGCAGTATTTT
NA	TRBV11-2	once	TRBJ2-5	CASSADSRWETQYF	TGTGCCAGCAGCGCCGACTCACGCTGGGAGACCCAGTACTTC
NA	TRBV5-1	NA	TRBJ1-1	CASSLTGSGTEAFF	TGCGCCAGCAGCTTGACAGGGAGCGGCACTGAAGCTTTCTTT
NA	TRBV3-1	few	TRBJ2-6	CASTNQGTSGANVLTF	TGTGCCAGCACCAACCAGGGGACCTCTGGGGCCAACGTCCTGACTTTC
TRBD2	TRBV13	once	TRBJ2-3	CASSSIAGGHTDTQYF	TGTGCCAGCAGCTCCATAGCGGGGGGACACACAGATACGCAGTATTTT
NA	TRBV14	medium-sized	TRBJ2-3	CASSQGSSWGNTQYF	TGTGCCAGCAGCCAGGGGTCCTCGTGGGGGAATACGCAGTATTTT
NA	TRBV7-7	NA	TRBJ2-7	CASSPSRFSYEQYF	TGTGCCAGCAGCCCGAGCAGGTTCTCCTACGAGCAGTACTTC